This TCR beta chain was sequenced in a study of T cell repertoires in cytomegalovirus infection (dated by TCRdb to between 2018 and 2021). Regarding the complete study: The peptide stimulations were aimed at well-studied HLA-B-restricted epitopes as well as recently identified HLA-C-restricted CMV epitopes, whose presentation resists viral immunomodulation. Donor HLA type was relevant to the analysis, as public TCR beta signatures indicated carriage of CMV infection together with the matching HLA type.

The research as a whole found: The ex vivo response was dominated by HLA-C-restricted CMV-specific TCR beta clonotypes, which also provided the single most frequent clonotype in two of eight donors. In both this cohort and an independent cohort of 352 donors, the cumulative frequency of public TCR beta family members distinguished carriers of CMV infection plus the relevant HLA type.

As for this clonotype: What this receptor recognizes is not known. Per-base qualities were not stored, and no clone one base away is much larger.

The sequencer was an Illumina HiSeq 1500. The public reads were run again by TCRdb, first through fastp at Q25 and then through MiXCR, and only productive beta chains were kept. Each entry merges the rows of one CDR3 protein and shows their most common DNA and genes. In this sample the table shows about 830,000 distinct CDR3 sequences, approximately 29% of which occur a single time. The ten top clones hold 9.5% to 15% of the sample. The treatment or condition label of this sample denotes: in vitro stimulation with specific CMV peptide epitopes to enrich CMV-specific T cells. According to the germline V gene, CDR1 reads MNHNS and CDR2 reads SASEGT. Measured from the cysteine to the phenylalanine, the CDR3 is 12 residues long. The retained sequence is limited to the CDR3, 36 bases, with the frame set at the first base. V is cut by 8 bases and J by 8 bases, and the space between the germline ends is 15 bases.

The TCR sequence derives from a human donor in good health (CMV status not recorded). Some clones in this sample may be carry-over from other donors' samples. The sample was cultured CD8+ T cells from PBMCs, taken from culture after CMV antigen stimulation. This receptor chain uses TRBV6-1 and TRBJ1-2, with a weak D call of TRBD1 (6 bases match). The DNA sequence is as follows: TGTGCCAGCGTGGTACGCGGGGGCGGCTACACCTTC. Protein translation: CASVVRGGGYTF.